Listed here are 21 T cell receptor beta chains from one sample, sequenced in a study of beta chain features in type 1 diabetes (dated by TCRdb to the late 2010s). The library was prepared using the immunoSEQ multiplex PCR assay. The entire isolated RNA was reverse transcribed using the High Capacity cDNA Reverse Transcription Kit, and thus expressed TCRB transcripts were sequenced. Imported from immuneACCESS, the table was reduced by TCRdb to in-frame sequences with V and J called. These copies leave out some clones; in studies compared against another copy, an unresolved V gene accounts for under half, and the cause of the remainder is not known. The sample has around 150,000 clones on record, roughly 8.1% of them singletons. 0.5% to 0.65% of the sample rests with the top ten. Sequencing was carried out using central memory CD4+ T cells from blood. The origin of the receptors is a man aged 18 to 29 in good health.

This clone was recorded many times. The genes are TRBV10-3 and TRBJ2-3, with 9 bases identical to TRBD2. Germline V gene data show CDR1 as ENHRY and CDR2 as SYGVKD. With V trimmed by 2 bases and J by 11 bases, 11 bases remained unmatched. This CDR3 comprises 15 residues. The CDR3 DNA sequence: TGTGCCATCAGTGAGGTTTGGGGTAGCGGGAGTAAGCAGTATTTT. This gives the protein CAISEVWGSGSKQYF.

V and J are TRBV4-3 and TRBJ2-3, with D possibly matching TRBD2 (6 bases). CDR3 size: 13 residues. Looked up from germline, CDR1 is LGHNA and CDR2 is YSLEER. The germline V and J ends were trimmed by 1 base and 4 bases, with 6 bases remaining between them. The CDR3 nucleotides are TGCGCCAGCAGCCAAGCGGGAGCAGATACGCAGTATTTT. Its protein is CASSQAGADTQYF.

The table lists this clone with a few counts. The chain joins TRBV5-1 to TRBJ1-1; 7 bases agree with TRBD1. The CDR3 length is 14 residues. The germline gives CDR1 SGHRS, CDR2 YFSETQ. Germline trimming cut 3 bases from V and 5 bases from J; bases unmatched to any gene: 7. CDR3 protein: CASSSTGVGTEAFF. In DNA form, the CDR3 reads TGCGCCAGCAGCTCTACAGGGGTAGGAACTGAAGCTTTCTTT.

This clone showed up just a few times. The CDR3 spells CASSSRSGSTDTQYF. Written as DNA, the CDR3 is TGTGCCAGCAGCTCCCGTAGCGGGAGCACAGATACGCAGTATTTT. The chain is built from TRBV7-3 and TRBJ2-3; TRBD2 matches at 7 bases. V lost 4 bases to trimming and J lost 0 bases; unmatched junction nucleotides: 4. Per the germline V gene, CDR1 is SGHTA and CDR2 is FQGTGA. The CDR3 sequence is 15 residues long.

This clone was counted between two and nine times. The V gene is TRBV7-9, the J gene TRBJ2-7; TRBD1 matches at 9 bases. CDR1 is SEHNR, CDR2 FQNEAQ, per germline (reference sequence). The CDR3 contains 16 residues. Trimming cost V 6 bases and J 1 base; bases outside gene matches: 10. The CDR3 loop reads CASSLTRDRASYEQYF. Here the CDR3 DNA reads TGTGCCAGCAGTTTAACTCGGGACAGGGCATCCTACGAGCAGTACTTC. The whole variable domain, filled in from reference TRBV7-9 and TRBJ2-7, reads DTGVSQNPRHKITKRGQNVTFRCDPISEHNRLYWYRQTLGQGPEFLTYFQNEAQLEKSRLLSDRFSAERPKGSFSTLEIQRTEQGDSAMYLCASSLTRDRASYEQYFGPGTRLTVT.

The gene calls are TRBV4-3 and TRBJ1-4, with a tentative D call TRBD1 (5 bases). CDR3 length: 13 residues. Looked up from germline, CDR1 is LGHNA and CDR2 is YSLEER. V was clipped by 5 bases and J by 4 bases, with 8 bases between them. CDR3 amino acids: CASSAQGNEKLFF. The CDR3 nucleotides read TGCGCCAGCAGCGCGCAGGGTAATGAAAAACTGTTTTTT.

This chain uses TRBV19 with TRBJ2-5, with TRBD1 identical over 9 bases. Germline V gene sequence: CDR1 LNHDA, CDR2 SQIVND (reference sequence). V lost 5 bases and J lost 2; bases outside the gene matches: 6. The length of the CDR3 is 15 residues. CDR3: CASSLQGALQETQYF. CDR3 nucleotides: TGTGCCAGTAGTTTACAGGGGGCCTTGCAAGAGACCCAGTACTTC.

This sequence joins TRBV5-1 and TRBJ2-7; perhaps TRBD1 as D (6 bases). Germline CDR1 is SGHRS and CDR2 is YFSETQ. V shed 4 bases and J shed 0 bases, with 14 bases lying between them. CDR3 length: 15 residues. The CDR3 sequence: CASSHGQSNSYEQYF. CDR3 DNA sequence: TGCGCCAGCAGCCATGGACAGAGTAACTCCTACGAGCAGTACTTC.

This clone has more than one count but fewer than ten. The V call is TRBV7-8, the J call TRBJ1-5, with 7 bases fitting TRBD1. V shed 5 bases and J 5 bases; nucleotides not matched to a gene: 3. This CDR3 spans 13 amino acids. Germline-derived CDR1 and CDR2 are SGHVS and FQNEAQ. The CDR3 nucleotides are TGTGCCAGCAGCACAGGGGTGGATCAGCCCCAGCATTTT. The encoded protein is CASSTGVDQPQHF. Drawing the rest from reference TRBV7-8 and TRBJ1-5, the complete variable domain is GAGVSQSPRYKVAKRGQDVALRCDPISGHVSLFWYQQALGQGPEFLTYFQNEAQLDKSGLPSDRFFAERPEGSVSTLKIQRTQQEDSAVYLCASSTGVDQPQHFGDGTRLSIL.

This chain joins TRBV5-4 and TRBJ1-1; D gene uncertain. Trimming shortened V by 0 bases and J by 4 bases, and 4 bases separated the two germline ends. The germline V gene has CDR1 SGHNT and CDR2 YYREEE (reference sequence). The CDR3 totals 12 residues. The CDR3 spells CASSLDSTEAFF. The CDR3 region has the DNA TGTGCCAGCAGCTTGGACAGCACTGAAGCTTTCTTT.

This clone appeared a few times. The chain couples TRBV5-4 to TRBJ2-3; 8 positions agree with TRBD2. Germline V gene lookup returns CDR1 SGHNT and CDR2 YYREEE (reference sequence). V gave up 6 bases and J gave up 3 bases; unmatched junction bases: 9. CDR3 length: 15 residues. CDR3 residues: CASTVGGVRTDTQYF. DNA of the CDR3: TGTGCCAGCACTGTCGGGGGGGTGAGGACAGATACGCAGTATTTT.

This clone appeared a few times. The V call is TRBV5-1, the J call TRBJ1-2, with TRBD1 as a possible D gene (6 bases). The CDR3 contains 13 residues. Germline-derived CDR1 and CDR2 are SGHRS and YFSETQ. V was pared by 1 base and J by 6 bases, with 10 bases between. The CDR3 here is CASSLQGRDGYTF. The CDR3 coding sequence is TGCGCCAGCAGCTTGCAGGGGCGGGATGGCTACACCTTC.

This clone has more than one count but fewer than ten. The chain is built from TRBV11-2 and TRBJ2-3; weak D call: TRBD2 (6 bases). Trimming shortened V by 6 bases and J by 0 bases, and 13 bases separated the two germline ends. CDR1 SGHAT and CDR2 FQNNGV come from the germline V gene. The CDR3 extends over 15 amino acids. Written as DNA, the CDR3 is TGTGCCAGCAGTATCGTCGGGGGTAGCACAGATACGCAGTATTTT. Its translation is CASSIVGGSTDTQYF.

This clone was detected only a few times. The V and J genes are TRBV7-3 and TRBJ2-5; 8 bases line up with TRBD2. The V gene end was trimmed by 1 base and the J gene end by 5 bases; junction bases not matched to a gene: 9. The CDR3 spans 16 residues. The germline gives CDR1 SGHTA, CDR2 FQGTGA. CDR3 in amino acids: CASSLMAGGGIETQYF. In DNA, the CDR3 is TGTGCCAGCAGCTTAATGGCGGGGGGCGGAATTGAGACCCAGTACTTC.

V is TRBV7-2 and J is TRBJ2-5; D gene uncertain. Trimming removed 4 bases from V and 5 bases from J, with 11 bases in between. The germline V gene encodes CDR1 SGHTA and CDR2 FQGNSA. The CDR3 runs to 13 residues. The CDR3 region is CASSSYSSETQYF. The DNA of the CDR3 is TGTGCCAGCAGCTCGTACTCGTCGGAGACCCAGTACTTC.

The chain recombines TRBV7-2 with TRBJ2-3; possibly TRBD1 for D (6 bases). Germline CDR1 is SGHTA and CDR2 is FQGNSA. This CDR3 has 14 residues. The V gene lost 5 bases and the J gene lost 3 bases, with 12 bases spanning the gap. Here the CDR3 reads CASSLNRVTDTQYF. CDR3 coding DNA: TGTGCCAGCAGCCTAAACAGGGTGACAGATACGCAGTATTTT.

This chain links TRBV18 with TRBJ1-1; D remains ambiguous. Germline V CDR1 and CDR2: KGHSH, LQKENI. V shed 4 bases and J shed 0 bases, with 12 bases lying between them. The CDR3 length is 15 residues. As DNA, the CDR3 is TGTGCCAGCTCACTATGGGAGACCATGAACACTGAAGCTTTCTTT. Its protein is CASSLWETMNTEAFF.

In this sample, this clone turned up a few times. The chain is built from TRBV5-6 and TRBJ2-7; D might be TRBD1 (5 bases). Trimming shortened V by 3 bases and J by 4 bases, and 11 bases separated the two germline ends. The germline V gene has CDR1 SGHDT and CDR2 YYEEEE. The CDR3 totals 13 residues. The CDR3 DNA sequence: TGTGCCAGCAGCTCCAGGGCTGGGTACGAGCAGTACTTC. This sequence encodes CASSSRAGYEQYF.

This clone came up many times. The V call is TRBV14, the J call TRBJ2-1; 8 nucleotides align to TRBD2. Per the germline V gene, CDR1 is SGHDN and CDR2 is FVKESK. The CDR3 runs to 17 residues. With V trimmed by 1 base and J by 1 base, 6 bases remained unmatched. The CDR3 loop reads CASSQVQRGLSYNEQFF. CDR3 in DNA: TGTGCCAGCAGCCAAGTCCAGCGGGGGTTATCCTACAATGAGCAGTTCTTC. The full variable domain, its missing parts supplied by reference TRBV14 and TRBJ2-1, is EAGVTQFPSHSVIEKGQTVTLRCDPISGHDNLYWYRRVMGKEIKFLLHFVKESKQDESGMPNNRFLAERTGGTYSTLKVQPAELEDSGVYFCASSQVQRGLSYNEQFFGPGTRLTVL.

This clone was observed a handful of times. The chain links TRBV5-1 to TRBJ1-4; D is unclear. CDR1 and CDR2 (germline): SGHRS, YFSETQ. The CDR3 consists of 15 residues. Trimming left V 0 bases short and J 3 bases short, with 9 bases between. The DNA for the CDR3 is TGCGCCAGCAGCTTGGACCCGTCGGCTAATGAAAAACTGTTTTTT. It codes for CASSLDPSANEKLFF.

CDR3 DNA: TGTGCCATCAGGGACAATCGCGAAAATTCACCCCTCCACTTT. Its translation is CAIRDNRENSPLHF. This chain uses TRBV10-3 with TRBJ1-6; D possibly corresponds to TRBD1 (5 bases). With 6 bases removed from V and 7 bases from J, the gap between germline ends came to 13 bases. CDR1 ENHRY and CDR2 SYGVKD come from the germline V gene. The CDR3 length is 14 residues.